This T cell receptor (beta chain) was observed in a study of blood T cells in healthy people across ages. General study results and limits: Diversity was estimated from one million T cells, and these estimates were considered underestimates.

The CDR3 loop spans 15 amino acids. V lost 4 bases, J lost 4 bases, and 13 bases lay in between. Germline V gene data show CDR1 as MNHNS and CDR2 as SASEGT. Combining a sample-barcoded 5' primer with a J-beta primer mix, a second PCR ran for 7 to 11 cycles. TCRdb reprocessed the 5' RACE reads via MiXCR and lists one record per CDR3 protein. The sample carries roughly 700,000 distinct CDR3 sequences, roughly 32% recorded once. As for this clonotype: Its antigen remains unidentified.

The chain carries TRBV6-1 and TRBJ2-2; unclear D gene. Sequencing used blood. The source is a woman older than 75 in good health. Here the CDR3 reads CASSVPARSTGELFF. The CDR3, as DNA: TGTGCCAGCAGTGTGCCAGCCCGGAGCACCGGGGAGCTGTTTTTT.